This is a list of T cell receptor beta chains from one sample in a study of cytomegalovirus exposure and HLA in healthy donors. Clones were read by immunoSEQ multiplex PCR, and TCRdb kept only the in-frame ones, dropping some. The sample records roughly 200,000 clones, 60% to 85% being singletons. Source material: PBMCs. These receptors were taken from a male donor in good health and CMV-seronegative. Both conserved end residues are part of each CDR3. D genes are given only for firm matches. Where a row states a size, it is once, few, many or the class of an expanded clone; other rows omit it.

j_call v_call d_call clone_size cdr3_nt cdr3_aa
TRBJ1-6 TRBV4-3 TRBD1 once TGCGCCAGCAGCCAAGAGGGACAGGGTGCAGGGTCACCCCTCCACTTT CASSQEGQGAGSPLHF
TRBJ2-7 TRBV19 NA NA TGTGCCAGTAGTATAAGACAAGGCTTTTCCTACGAGCAGTACTTC CASSIRQGFSYEQYF
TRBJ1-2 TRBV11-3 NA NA TGTGCCAGCAGCTTATCCAGGAACCCGCTGGTCTACACCTTC CASSLSRNPLVYTF
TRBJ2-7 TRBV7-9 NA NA TGTTCCAGCAGCTTGAGCAACGAGCAGTACTTC CSSSLSNEQYF
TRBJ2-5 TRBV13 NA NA TGTGCCAGCAGCTTAGATAATTTGGAGACCCAGTACTTC CASSLDNLETQYF
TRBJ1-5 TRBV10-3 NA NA TGTGCCATCAGCGACAGACTGGATCAGCCCCAGCATTTT CAISDRLDQPQHF
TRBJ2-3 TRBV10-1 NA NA TGCGCCAGTAGTGAGAGGGAGGGCACAGATACGCAGTATTTT CASSEREGTDTQYF
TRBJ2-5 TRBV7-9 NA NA TGTGCCAGCAGCTTAGTAGTCGCAGAGACCCAGTACTTC CASSLVVAETQYF
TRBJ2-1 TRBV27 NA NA TGTGCCAGCAGCCAGACCCCGGGCTCCTACAATGAGCAGTTCTTC CASSQTPGSYNEQFF
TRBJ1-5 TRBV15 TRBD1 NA TGTGCCACCAGCAGAGACCCGACAGGGGGCAGCAATCAGCCCCAGCATTTT CATSRDPTGGSNQPQHF
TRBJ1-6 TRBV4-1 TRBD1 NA TGCGCCAGCAGCCTCCGGGACAGGGTAGACATATCACCCCTCCACTTT CASSLRDRVDISPLHF
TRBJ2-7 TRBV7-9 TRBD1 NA TGTGCCAGCAGCTTAGCTGTGGCAGGGGGCGCGGGTTACGAGCAGTACTTC CASSLAVAGGAGYEQYF
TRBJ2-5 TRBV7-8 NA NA TGTGCCAGCATGAGGAGGGAACAGACCCAGTACTTC CASMRREQTQYF
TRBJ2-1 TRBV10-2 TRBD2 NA TGCGCCAGCCTCGGGACTATTGGTAATGAGCAGTTCTTC CASLGTIGNEQFF
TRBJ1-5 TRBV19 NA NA TGTGCCAGTAGCGTAGGACAGTTCAATCAGCCCCAGCATTTT CASSVGQFNQPQHF
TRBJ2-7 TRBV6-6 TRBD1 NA TGTGCCAGCAGTACGGACAGGCCCCACGAGCAGTACTTC CASSTDRPHEQYF
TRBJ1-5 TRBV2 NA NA TGTGCCAGCAGTGAAATGGCGGAGAATCAGCCCCAGCATTTT CASSEMAENQPQHF
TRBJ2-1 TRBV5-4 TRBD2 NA TGTGCCAGCAGCGGACCCACTAGCGGGGGGGCCAATGAGCAGTTCTTC CASSGPTSGGANEQFF
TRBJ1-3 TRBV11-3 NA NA TGTGCCAGCAGCGGAGACCTCTCTGGAAACACCATATATTTT CASSGDLSGNTIYF
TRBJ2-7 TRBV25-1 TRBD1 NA TGTGCCAGCAGTGAATACACAGGGGCCTACGAGCAGTACTTC CASSEYTGAYEQYF
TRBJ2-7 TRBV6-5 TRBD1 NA TGTGCCAGCAGTTACTCGTCCGGGACAGGGTCTGGCGAGCAGTACTTC CASSYSSGTGSGEQYF
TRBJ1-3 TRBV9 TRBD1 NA TGTGCCAGCAGCGTAGCTGGGGACAGGGGGCTTCGAAACACCATATATTTT CASSVAGDRGLRNTIYF
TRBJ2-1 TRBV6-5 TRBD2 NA TGTGCCAGCAGTTACAGTGGCGGGGGGGCAGTCAGTGAGCAGTTCTTC CASSYSGGGAVSEQFF
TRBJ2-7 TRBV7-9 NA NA TGTGCCAGCAGCTTAATCGGCGGCTACGAGCAGTACTTC CASSLIGGYEQYF
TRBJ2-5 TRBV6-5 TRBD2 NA TGTGCCAGCAGTTCCCAGACTAGCGGGCAAGAGACCCAGTACTTC CASSSQTSGQETQYF
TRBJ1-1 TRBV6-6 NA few TGTGCCAGCAGTTCCCCTGGCCGGGGGAACACTGAAGCTTTCTTT CASSSPGRGNTEAFF
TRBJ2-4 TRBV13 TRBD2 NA TGTGCCAGCAGCCCGGTGGGAGGGAGCGGGGTCAAAAACATTCAGTACTTC CASSPVGGSGVKNIQYF
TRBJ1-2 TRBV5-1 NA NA TGCGCCAGCAGCTTGGATCCCAATGGCTACACCTTC CASSLDPNGYTF
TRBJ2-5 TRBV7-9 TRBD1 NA TGTGCCAGCAGCCGCGGACAGGGTTGGATGTACTTC CASSRGQGWMYF
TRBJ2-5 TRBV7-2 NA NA TGTGCCAGCAGCCCCTCCCTCCTACAGGGAGAAGAGACCCAGTACTTC CASSPSLLQGEETQYF
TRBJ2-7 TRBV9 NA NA TGTGCCAGCAGCCCTAGCTCCTACGAGCAGTACTTC CASSPSSYEQYF
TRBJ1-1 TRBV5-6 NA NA TGTGCCAGCAGCTTGTCAGGGGCGAACACTGAAGCTTTCTTT CASSLSGANTEAFF
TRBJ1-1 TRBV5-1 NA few TGCGCCAGCAGCTTGGACGTGGGCCGGGATTACACTGAAGCTTTCTTT CASSLDVGRDYTEAFF
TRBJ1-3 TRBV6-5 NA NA TGTGCCAGCAGACAGGGATCCCGGTCCGGAAACACCATATATTTT CASRQGSRSGNTIYF
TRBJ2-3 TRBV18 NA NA TGTGCCAGCTCACCACCGAATGGAGCAGATACGCAGTATTTT CASSPPNGADTQYF